This TCR beta chain stems from a study of T cell repertoires in cytomegalovirus infection. About the research overall: From public TCR beta signatures came an indication of both CMV infection and matching HLA type. Study observations and caveats: In two of eight donors, the top clonotype was HLA-C-restricted CMV-specific.

With regard to this clonotype: The target antigen is unknown.

V dropped 4 bases and J dropped 0; count of bases not matched to a gene: 8. This CDR3 has 16 residues. Looked up from germline, CDR1 is SGHRS and CDR2 is YFSETQ. TCRdb redid the calling of the reads with MiXCR, one entry per CDR3 protein. The sample consists of some 43,000 distinct CDR3 sequences, 20% to 25% of them appearing once. The sample was CD8+ T cells from cultured PBMCs, taken from culture after CMV antigen stimulation. The chain joins TRBV5-1 to TRBJ2-7, with TRBD2 matching over 9 bases. The clonotype originates from a human donor in good health (CMV status not recorded). Some clones in this sample may be carry-over from other donors' samples. CDR3 in DNA: TGCGCCAGCAGCCCCGGACTAGCGTGGAGCTCCTACGAGCAGTACTTC. It codes for CASSPGLAWSSYEQYF.